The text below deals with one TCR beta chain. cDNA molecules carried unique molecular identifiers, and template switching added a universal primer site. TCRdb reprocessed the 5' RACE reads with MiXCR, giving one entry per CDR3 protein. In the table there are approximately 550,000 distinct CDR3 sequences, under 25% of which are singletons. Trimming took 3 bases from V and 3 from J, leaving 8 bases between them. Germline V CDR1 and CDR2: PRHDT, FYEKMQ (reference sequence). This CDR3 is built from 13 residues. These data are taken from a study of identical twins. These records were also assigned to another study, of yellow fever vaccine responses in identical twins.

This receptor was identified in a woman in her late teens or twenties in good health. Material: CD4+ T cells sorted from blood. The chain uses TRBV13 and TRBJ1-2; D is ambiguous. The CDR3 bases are TGTGCCAGCAGCTTCGTGAAGGACTATGGCTACACCTTC. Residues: CASSFVKDYGYTF.